This is a list of T cell receptor beta chains from one sample in a study of blood T cell repertoires in COVID-19. Some clones are missing from TCRdb's copy, which holds only in-frame ones; the method was immunoSEQ multiplex PCR. There are tens of thousands of clones in the sample; around 88% occur only once, and around two fifths lies in the top ten. The source material was peripheral blood. These receptors all stem from an elderly woman with active or convalescent COVID-19. Both conserved end residues are part of each CDR3. A D gene is named only where the DNA matches it firmly. Some rows have no size entry. The others give once, few or many, or a class for an expanded clone.

clone size | D gene | J gene | V gene | CDR3 DNA | CDR3 protein
once | - | TRBJ1-2 | TRBV19 | TGTGCCAGTAGTAAGCCAGGTTCTTACTCCTATGGCTACACCTTC | CASSKPGSYSYGYTF
- | - | TRBJ1-6 | TRBV11-2 | TGTGCCAGCAGTCGAGAGAGACAGAGGAGCTCCTATAATTCACCCCTCCACTTT | CASSRERQRSSYNSPLHF
- | TRBD1 | TRBJ2-5 | TRBV2 | TGTGCCAGCAGCGACAGGGTCATGGAGACCCAGTACTTC | CASSDRVMETQYF
- | - | TRBJ1-4 | TRBV7-9 | TGTGCCAGCAGCTTAGGTCGTGAAAAACTGTTTTTT | CASSLGREKLFF
- | - | TRBJ2-7 | TRBV11-2 | TGTGCCAGCAGCCCACCAGGCGCCGGGGGTGACGAGCAGTACTTC | CASSPPGAGGDEQYF
- | TRBD1 | TRBJ2-5 | TRBV18 | TGTGCCAGCTCACCCTTTCCGGTACAGGGGTTTACAGAGACCCAGTACTTC | CASSPFPVQGFTETQYF
few | TRBD1 | TRBJ1-6 | TRBV2 | TGTGCCAGCAGAAGACAGGGCTATAATTCACCCCTCCACTTT | CASRRQGYNSPLHF
- | - | TRBJ1-5 | TRBV30 | TGTGCCTGGAGTGTCTCTAGCAATCAGCCCCAGCATTTT | CAWSVSSNQPQHF
- | TRBD1 | TRBJ2-3 | TRBV27 | TGTGCCAGCAGTGGAACAGGGGGTACGCAGTATTTT | CASSGTGGTQYF
- | - | TRBJ1-5 | TRBV6-5 | TGTGCCGCCTCGAGCGGGGACCTGAGGGGGCCCCAGCATTTT | CAASSGDLRGPQHF
- | TRBD2 | TRBJ2-1 | TRBV5-4 | TGTGCCAGCAGCTTGACTAGCGGGACCTACAATGAGCAGTTCTTC | CASSLTSGTYNEQFF
few | TRBD1 | TRBJ2-5 | TRBV19 | TGTGCCAGTAGTATTTATCATGTAAGGACAGGGAAGGAGACCCAGTACTTC | CASSIYHVRTGKETQYF
few | TRBD1 | TRBJ1-2 | TRBV7-9 | TGTGCCAGCTACAAGGGACAGGGGGCAGATGGCTACACCTTC | CASYKGQGADGYTF
once | - | TRBJ1-1 | TRBV9 | TGTGCCAGCAGCTCTCAGGCCCAGGAAGGTGAAGCTTTCTTT | CASSSQAQEGEAFF
- | - | TRBJ1-3 | TRBV19 | TGTGCCAGTACCTTGCCCGGGGTTGGAAACACCATATATTTT | CASTLPGVGNTIYF
- | - | TRBJ1-1 | TRBV25-1 | TGTGCCAGCAGTGAGCGACAAGATGAAGCTTTCTTT | CASSERQDEAFF
- | - | TRBJ1-5 | TRBV4-3 | TGCGCCAGCAGCCAAGATGTACAGGGCAATCAGCCCCAGCATTTT | CASSQDVQGNQPQHF
- | TRBD2 | TRBJ2-1 | TRBV5-1 | TGCGCCAGCAGCGAGCGGGGCTCCTACAATGAGCAGTTCTTC | CASSERGSYNEQFF
- | - | TRBJ2-1 | TRBV7-3 | TGTGCCAGCAGCTCCGACAAGGTATATGAGCAGTTCTTC | CASSSDKVYEQFF
- | TRBD2 | TRBJ2-1 | TRBV7-3 | TGTGCCAGCAGCAAGCGGGAGTACAATGAGCAGTTCTTC | CASSKREYNEQFF
- | - | TRBJ1-5 | TRBV28 | TGTGCCAGCAGTCCCGGGGGGGGCAATCAGCCCCAGCATTTT | CASSPGGGNQPQHF
- | - | TRBJ1-3 | TRBV28 | TGTGCCAGCAGGAACAGGGTGAAAGCCTCTGGAAACACCATATATTTT | CASRNRVKASGNTIYF
- | TRBD1 | TRBJ1-6 | TRBV5-8 | TGTGCCAGCAGCTTATTCATAGGGGGCGATTCACCCCTCCACTTT | CASSLFIGGDSPLHF
once | TRBD2 | TRBJ2-7 | TRBV9 | TGTGCCAGCAGCCCGCAAGGACTAGCGCGAGACCTCTCCTACGAGCAGTACTTC | CASSPQGLARDLSYEQYF
- | - | TRBJ2-6 | TRBV11-2 | TGTGCCAGCAGCACCCCGGGACTCTTTATAACCGGGGCCAACGTCCTGACTTTC | CASSTPGLFITGANVLTF
- | TRBD2 | TRBJ2-3 | TRBV7-9 | TGTGCCAGCAGCTCCCAAGTAGGACTAGCGGGAGGGCGTACGCAGTATTTT | CASSSQVGLAGGRTQYF
- | - | TRBJ1-2 | TRBV19 | TGTGCCAGTAGTCCCAGGGGCGACCCTAATGGCTACACCTTC | CASSPRGDPNGYTF
- | - | TRBJ1-2 | TRBV7-6 | TGTGCCAGCAGCTTAGACCCCCTTGGGGGCGGCTATGGCTACACCTTC | CASSLDPLGGGYGYTF
- | - | TRBJ1-4 | TRBV19 | TGTGCCAGTAGTATCTCTGACTGGAATCAAAAACTGTTTTTT | CASSISDWNQKLFF
once | - | TRBJ2-4 | TRBV5-5 | TGTGCCAGCAGCTTGACAGGTCGGGACATTCAGTACTTC | CASSLTGRDIQYF
- | TRBD2 | TRBJ2-1 | TRBV29-1 | TGCAGCGTAGCGACTAGCGGGAGTTACAATGAGCAGTTCTTC | CSVATSGSYNEQFF
- | TRBD2 | TRBJ2-3 | TRBV9 | TGTGCCAGCAGCGCAGGGGGGACTAGCGTTGATACGCAGTATTTT | CASSAGGTSVDTQYF
- | - | TRBJ2-3 | TRBV4-3 | TGCGCCAGCAGCCAAGATAAAGGGACTAGCACAGATACGCAGTATTTT | CASSQDKGTSTDTQYF
few | - | TRBJ1-1 | TRBV5-1 | TGCGCCAGCAGCTCCGAGTACACTGAAGCTTTCTTT | CASSSEYTEAFF
- | TRBD2 | TRBJ2-1 | TRBV27 | TGTGCCAGCAGTTTAGGACTAGCGGGAGTCCATGAGCAGTTCTTC | CASSLGLAGVHEQFF
- | TRBD1 | TRBJ2-5 | TRBV19 | TGTGCCAGTAGTACTGGACAGGGCAGGGAGACCCAGTACTTC | CASSTGQGRETQYF
- | - | TRBJ1-3 | TRBV10-2 | TGCGCCAGCAGTGAGCAGGCTGGAAACACCATATATTTT | CASSEQAGNTIYF
few | TRBD1 | TRBJ1-4 | TRBV28 | TGTGCCAGCAGTTCACCGGGACAGGGGCACGAAAAACTGTTTTTT | CASSSPGQGHEKLFF
once | - | TRBJ1-5 | TRBV19 | TGTGCCAGTATGCAGGGGCCCTATAGCAATCAGCCCCAGCATTTT | CASMQGPYSNQPQHF
once | - | TRBJ2-1 | TRBV7-3 | TGTGCCAGCAGCTCCAGTGTTACGTCTTACAATGAGCAGTTCTTC | CASSSSVTSYNEQFF
- | TRBD1 | TRBJ1-2 | TRBV9 | TGTGCCAGCAGCGCCGTCGGGACAGCCTTCGGCTACACCTTC | CASSAVGTAFGYTF
- | - | TRBJ2-4 | TRBV11-2 | TGTGCCAGCAGCCGACTAGAAGGGGCGCGGGGAAGAGCAAACATTCAGTACTTC | CASSRLEGARGRANIQYF
few | - | TRBJ2-7 | TRBV23-1 | TGCGCCAGCAATAGGGGAACCTACGAGCAGTACTTC | CASNRGTYEQYF
- | TRBD1 | TRBJ1-2 | TRBV7-8 | TGTGCCAGCAGCTTAGCAGGGACAGGGTCCGGCTACACCTTC | CASSLAGTGSGYTF
- | TRBD1 | TRBJ1-1 | TRBV6-5 | TGTGCCAGCAGTTTTCTTGGGACAGTGAACACTGAAGCTTTCTTT | CASSFLGTVNTEAFF
few | - | TRBJ2-7 | TRBV20-1 | TGCAGTGTAGAACTTTCCTACGAGCAGTACTTC | CSVELSYEQYF
once | - | TRBJ1-1 | TRBV5-4 | TGTGCCAGCAGTCAAGACAGGAACACTGAAGCTTTCTTT | CASSQDRNTEAFF
- | TRBD2 | TRBJ2-1 | TRBV5-1 | TGCGCCAGCAGCCGGCTAGCGGATTACAATGAGCAGTTCTTC | CASSRLADYNEQFF
- | TRBD1 | TRBJ2-7 | TRBV27 | TGTGCCAGCAGTTCCGTATCGACGACAGGGTACGAGCAGTACTTC | CASSSVSTTGYEQYF
once | TRBD1 | TRBJ1-2 | TRBV5-5 | TGTGCCAGCAGCCCGTTGAGACAGGGAGATGGCTACACCTTC | CASSPLRQGDGYTF